A selection of T cell receptor beta chains follows, all from one sample in a study of blood T cell repertoires in COVID-19. TCRdb's copy holds only in-frame clones and misses some; the assay was immunoSEQ multiplex PCR. The sample records around 420,000 clones, roughly 87% being singletons. The sample was PBMCs or T cells enriched from blood (not recorded which). These TCRs come from a woman aged 40 to 50 with acute COVID-19. Both conserved end residues are part of each CDR3. The order of the fields is clone size, V gene, CDR3 protein. Size tells how often a clone was seen (once, few, many) or the class of an expanded clone, and some rows leave it out.

NA,TRBV24-1,CATSSVEDNQPQHF
NA,TRBV5-6,CASSLWDRNNSPLHF
once,TRBV30,CAWSPGRGPTEAFF
NA,TRBV29-1,CSVGTGGGYTF
NA,TRBV5-6,CASSLYFGGGANTEAFF
NA,TRBV4-1,CASSSSGTGFGYTF
NA,TRBV7-2,CASSSGRGGTEAFF
NA,TRBV13,CASSREPGQRSNTGELFF
NA,TRBV9,CASSYSRDRGSTGELFF
NA,TRBV18,CASSPLPARAGAGDTQYF
NA,TRBV5-1,CASSSRGDEKLFF
few,TRBV24-1,CATGGQGYTGELFF
once,TRBV25-1,CASSEYRGGAAQETQYF
NA,TRBV6-5,CASSLSRGHYGYTF